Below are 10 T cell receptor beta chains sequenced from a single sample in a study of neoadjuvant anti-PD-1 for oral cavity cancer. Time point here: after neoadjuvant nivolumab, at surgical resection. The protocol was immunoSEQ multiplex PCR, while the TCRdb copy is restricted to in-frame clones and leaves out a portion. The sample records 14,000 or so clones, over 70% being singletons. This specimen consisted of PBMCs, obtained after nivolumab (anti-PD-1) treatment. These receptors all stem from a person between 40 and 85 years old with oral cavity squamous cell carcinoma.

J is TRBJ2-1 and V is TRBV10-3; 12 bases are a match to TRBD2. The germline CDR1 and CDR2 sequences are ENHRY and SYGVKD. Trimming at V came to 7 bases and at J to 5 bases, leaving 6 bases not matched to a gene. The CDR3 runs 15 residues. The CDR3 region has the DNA TGTGCCATCACCTCTGGACTAGCGGGGAACAATGAGCAGTTCTTC. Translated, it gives CAITSGLAGNNEQFF.

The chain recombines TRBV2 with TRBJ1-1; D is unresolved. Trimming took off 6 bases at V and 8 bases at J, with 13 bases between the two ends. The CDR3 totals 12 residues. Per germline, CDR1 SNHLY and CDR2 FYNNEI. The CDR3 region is CASSPLSREAFF. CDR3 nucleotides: TGTGCCAGCAGCCCACTCTCCCGGGAAGCTTTCTTT.

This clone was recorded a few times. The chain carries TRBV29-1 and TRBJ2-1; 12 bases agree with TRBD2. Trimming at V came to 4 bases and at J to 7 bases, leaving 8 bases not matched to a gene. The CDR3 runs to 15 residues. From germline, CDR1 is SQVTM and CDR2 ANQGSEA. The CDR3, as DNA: TGCAGCGTTGGAGAGACTAGCGGGAGCTTGAATGAGCAGTTCTTC. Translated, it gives CSVGETSGSLNEQFF.

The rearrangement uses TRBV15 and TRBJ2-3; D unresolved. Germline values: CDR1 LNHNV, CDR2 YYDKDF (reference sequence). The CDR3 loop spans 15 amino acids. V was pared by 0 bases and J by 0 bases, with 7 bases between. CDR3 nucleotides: TGTGCCACCAGCAGAGATGGTGGCAGCACAGATACGCAGTATTTT. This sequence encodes CATSRDGGSTDTQYF.

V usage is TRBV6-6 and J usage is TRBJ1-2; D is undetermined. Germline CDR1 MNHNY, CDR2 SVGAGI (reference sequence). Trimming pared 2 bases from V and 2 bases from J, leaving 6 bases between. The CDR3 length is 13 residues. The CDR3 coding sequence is TGTGCCAGCAGTTACGCAGAGAACTATGGCTACACCTTC. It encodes CASSYAENYGYTF.

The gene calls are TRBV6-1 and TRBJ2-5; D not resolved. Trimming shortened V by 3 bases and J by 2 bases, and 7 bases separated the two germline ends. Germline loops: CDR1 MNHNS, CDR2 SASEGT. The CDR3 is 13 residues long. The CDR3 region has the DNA TGTGCCAGCAGTGAGCCGGTACAAGAGACCCAGTACTTC. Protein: CASSEPVQETQYF.

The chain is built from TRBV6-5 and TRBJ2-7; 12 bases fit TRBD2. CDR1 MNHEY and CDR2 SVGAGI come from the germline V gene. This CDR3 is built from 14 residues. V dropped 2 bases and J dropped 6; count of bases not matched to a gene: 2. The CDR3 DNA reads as TGTGCCAGCAGTTACCGGACTAGCGGGACCGAGCAGTACTTC. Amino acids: CASSYRTSGTEQYF.

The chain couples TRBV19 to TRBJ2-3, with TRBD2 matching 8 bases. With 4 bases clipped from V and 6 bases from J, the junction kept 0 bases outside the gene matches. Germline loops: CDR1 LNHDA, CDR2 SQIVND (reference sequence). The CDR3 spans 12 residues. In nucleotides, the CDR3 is TGTGCCAGTAGTACTAGCGGGGATACGCAGTATTTT. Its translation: CASSTSGDTQYF.

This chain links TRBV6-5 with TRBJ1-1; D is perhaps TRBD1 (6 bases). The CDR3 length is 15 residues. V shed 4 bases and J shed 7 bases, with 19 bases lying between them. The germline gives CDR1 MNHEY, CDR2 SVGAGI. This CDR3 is CASSSNPGQAIEAFF. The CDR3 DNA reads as TGTGCCAGCAGTTCTAATCCGGGACAAGCCATTGAAGCTTTCTTT.

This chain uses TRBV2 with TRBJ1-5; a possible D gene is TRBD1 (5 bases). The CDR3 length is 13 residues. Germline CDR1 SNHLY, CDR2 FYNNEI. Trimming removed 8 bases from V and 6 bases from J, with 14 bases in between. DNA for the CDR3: TGTGCCAGCGGCAGGGAGGGAAGTCAGCCCCAGCATTTT. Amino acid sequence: CASGREGSQPQHF. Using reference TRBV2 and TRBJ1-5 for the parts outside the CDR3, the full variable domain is EPEVTQTPSHQVTQMGQEVILRCVPISNHLYFYWYRQILGQKVEFLVSFYNNEISEKSEIFDDQFSVERPDGSNFTLKIRSTKLEDSAMYFCASGREGSQPQHFGDGTRLSIL.